This is a list of T cell receptor beta chains from one sample in a study of T cell responses to AZD1222 COVID-19 vaccine. The assay was immunoSEQ multiplex PCR, and TCRdb's table has in-frame clones only and misses some. The repertoire has some 180,000 clones, around 90% of them found once; the top ten carry 1.5% to 2.5%. Sequenced here: peripheral blood, sampled 28 days after the second AZD1222 dose. The receptors shown here come from an adult who received the AZD1222 COVID-19 vaccine. CDR3s include the opening cysteine and the closing phenylalanine or tryptophan. Fields, in order: clone size, V gene, D gene, J gene, CDR3 protein, CDR3 DNA. D genes are given only for firm matches. The size of a clone is reported for some rows only, either as once, few or many, or as a class for expanded clones.

size: NA; V: TRBV19; D: NA; J: TRBJ1-2; CDR3: CASSPETGAPNYGYTF; DNA: TGTGCCAGTAGCCCGGAAACAGGCGCACCTAACTATGGCTACACCTTC
size: NA; V: TRBV15; D: NA; J: TRBJ1-3; CDR3: CATSRDQIRQSGNTIYF; DNA: TGTGCCACCAGCAGAGATCAGATTCGCCAATCTGGAAACACCATATATTTT
size: NA; V: TRBV2; D: NA; J: TRBJ1-1; CDR3: CASSDREGTEAFF; DNA: TGTGCCAGCAGTGACAGGGAGGGAACTGAAGCTTTCTTT
size: once; V: TRBV21-1; D: NA; J: TRBJ1-6; CDR3: CASSKGPGQGAHNSPLHF; DNA: TGTGCCAGCAGCAAAGGTCCGGGACAGGGAGCGCACAATTCACCCCTCCACTTT
size: NA; V: TRBV2; D: NA; J: TRBJ2-7; CDR3: CASSVEYEQYF; DNA: TGTGCCAGCAGTGTGGAGTACGAGCAGTACTTC
size: NA; V: TRBV9; D: TRBD2; J: TRBJ2-3; CDR3: CASSPSGGFQDTQYF; DNA: TGTGCCAGCAGCCCAAGCGGGGGGTTCCAAGATACGCAGTATTTT
size: NA; V: TRBV6-4; D: NA; J: TRBJ1-1; CDR3: CASSDEWGDTEAFF; DNA: TGTGCCAGCAGTGACGAATGGGGGGACACTGAAGCTTTCTTT
size: NA; V: TRBV5-4; D: TRBD1; J: TRBJ1-4; CDR3: CASSWTGQGNEKLFF; DNA: TGTGCCAGCAGCTGGACGGGACAGGGAAATGAAAAACTGTTTTTT
size: NA; V: TRBV19; D: NA; J: TRBJ1-2; CDR3: CASSPTRTARARGYTF; DNA: TGTGCCAGTAGCCCCACTCGGACAGCCCGGGCCCGGGGCTACACCTTC
size: NA; V: TRBV24-1; D: NA; J: TRBJ2-3; CDR3: CAISGGPDTQYF; DNA: TGTGCCATTTCTGGAGGACCAGATACGCAGTATTTT
size: NA; V: TRBV6-1; D: NA; J: TRBJ2-3; CDR3: CASSEPGTVTDTQYF; DNA: TGTGCCAGCAGTGAGCCAGGGACGGTGACAGATACGCAGTATTTT
size: NA; V: TRBV5-6; D: NA; J: TRBJ2-7; CDR3: CASSNGQSYEQYF; DNA: TGTGCCAGCAGCAACGGACAGTCCTACGAGCAGTACTTC
size: NA; V: TRBV27; D: NA; J: TRBJ1-2; CDR3: CASSPSTGYGYTF; DNA: TGTGCCAGCAGTCCATCGACGGGGTATGGCTACACCTTC
size: NA; V: TRBV6-6; D: NA; J: TRBJ1-4; CDR3: CASSYGPGDHRDRFNEKLFF; DNA: TGTGCCAGCAGCTATGGACCCGGGGACCACAGGGACCGATTTAATGAAAAACTGTTTTTT
size: few; V: TRBV30; D: TRBD1; J: TRBJ2-2; CDR3: CAWSTGESGELFF; DNA: TGTGCCTGGTCGACAGGGGAGTCCGGGGAGCTGTTTTTT
size: NA; V: TRBV6-5; D: NA; J: TRBJ2-4; CDR3: CASSYSAGLAKNIQYF; DNA: TGTGCCAGCAGTTACTCAGCCGGGCTGGCCAAAAACATTCAGTACTTC
size: NA; V: TRBV3-1/TRBV3-2; D: NA; J: TRBJ1-2; CDR3: CASSQDSGGYGYTF; DNA: TGTGCCAGCAGCCAAGATAGTGGAGGCTATGGCTACACCTTC
size: NA; V: TRBV5-4; D: NA; J: TRBJ1-2; CDR3: CASSGDNYGYTF; DNA: TGTGCCAGCAGCGGTGATAACTATGGCTACACCTTC
size: NA; V: TRBV6-6; D: NA; J: TRBJ1-2; CDR3: CASSPGVGYGYTF; DNA: TGTGCCAGCAGTCCCGGAGTGGGGTATGGCTACACCTTC
size: once; V: TRBV13; D: NA; J: TRBJ1-2; CDR3: CASSFAGVNYGYTF; DNA: TGTGCCAGCAGCTTCGCAGGAGTAAACTATGGCTACACCTTC
size: NA; V: TRBV4-2; D: NA; J: TRBJ2-5; CDR3: CASSQDNGAEETQYF; DNA: TGTGCCAGCAGCCAAGATAATGGAGCGGAAGAGACCCAGTACTTC
size: NA; V: TRBV10-3; D: NA; J: TRBJ1-5; CDR3: CAISVGSNQPQHF; DNA: TGTGCCATCAGTGTAGGCTCCAATCAGCCCCAGCATTTT
size: NA; V: TRBV19; D: TRBD1; J: TRBJ2-7; CDR3: CASSMGGTGGYEQYF; DNA: TGTGCCAGTAGTATGGGGGGAACAGGGGGCTACGAGCAGTACTTC